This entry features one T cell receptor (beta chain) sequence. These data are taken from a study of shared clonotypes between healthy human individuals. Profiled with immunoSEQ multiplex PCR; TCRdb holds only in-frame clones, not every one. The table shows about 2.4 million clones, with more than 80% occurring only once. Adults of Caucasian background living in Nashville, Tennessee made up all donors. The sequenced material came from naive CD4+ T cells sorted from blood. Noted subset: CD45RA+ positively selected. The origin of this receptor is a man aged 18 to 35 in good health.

CDR3 nucleotides: TGTGCCAGTAGTATAGATTTAGGCCGTGGGAGGTCTTACAATCAGCCCCAGCATTTT. The encoded protein is CASSIDLGRGRSYNQPQHF. V gene TRBV19 combines with J gene TRBJ1-5, with D unclear. V shed 0 bases and J shed 3 bases, with 21 bases lying between them. CDR3 size: 19 residues. Germline CDR1 LNHDA, CDR2 SQIVND (reference sequence).